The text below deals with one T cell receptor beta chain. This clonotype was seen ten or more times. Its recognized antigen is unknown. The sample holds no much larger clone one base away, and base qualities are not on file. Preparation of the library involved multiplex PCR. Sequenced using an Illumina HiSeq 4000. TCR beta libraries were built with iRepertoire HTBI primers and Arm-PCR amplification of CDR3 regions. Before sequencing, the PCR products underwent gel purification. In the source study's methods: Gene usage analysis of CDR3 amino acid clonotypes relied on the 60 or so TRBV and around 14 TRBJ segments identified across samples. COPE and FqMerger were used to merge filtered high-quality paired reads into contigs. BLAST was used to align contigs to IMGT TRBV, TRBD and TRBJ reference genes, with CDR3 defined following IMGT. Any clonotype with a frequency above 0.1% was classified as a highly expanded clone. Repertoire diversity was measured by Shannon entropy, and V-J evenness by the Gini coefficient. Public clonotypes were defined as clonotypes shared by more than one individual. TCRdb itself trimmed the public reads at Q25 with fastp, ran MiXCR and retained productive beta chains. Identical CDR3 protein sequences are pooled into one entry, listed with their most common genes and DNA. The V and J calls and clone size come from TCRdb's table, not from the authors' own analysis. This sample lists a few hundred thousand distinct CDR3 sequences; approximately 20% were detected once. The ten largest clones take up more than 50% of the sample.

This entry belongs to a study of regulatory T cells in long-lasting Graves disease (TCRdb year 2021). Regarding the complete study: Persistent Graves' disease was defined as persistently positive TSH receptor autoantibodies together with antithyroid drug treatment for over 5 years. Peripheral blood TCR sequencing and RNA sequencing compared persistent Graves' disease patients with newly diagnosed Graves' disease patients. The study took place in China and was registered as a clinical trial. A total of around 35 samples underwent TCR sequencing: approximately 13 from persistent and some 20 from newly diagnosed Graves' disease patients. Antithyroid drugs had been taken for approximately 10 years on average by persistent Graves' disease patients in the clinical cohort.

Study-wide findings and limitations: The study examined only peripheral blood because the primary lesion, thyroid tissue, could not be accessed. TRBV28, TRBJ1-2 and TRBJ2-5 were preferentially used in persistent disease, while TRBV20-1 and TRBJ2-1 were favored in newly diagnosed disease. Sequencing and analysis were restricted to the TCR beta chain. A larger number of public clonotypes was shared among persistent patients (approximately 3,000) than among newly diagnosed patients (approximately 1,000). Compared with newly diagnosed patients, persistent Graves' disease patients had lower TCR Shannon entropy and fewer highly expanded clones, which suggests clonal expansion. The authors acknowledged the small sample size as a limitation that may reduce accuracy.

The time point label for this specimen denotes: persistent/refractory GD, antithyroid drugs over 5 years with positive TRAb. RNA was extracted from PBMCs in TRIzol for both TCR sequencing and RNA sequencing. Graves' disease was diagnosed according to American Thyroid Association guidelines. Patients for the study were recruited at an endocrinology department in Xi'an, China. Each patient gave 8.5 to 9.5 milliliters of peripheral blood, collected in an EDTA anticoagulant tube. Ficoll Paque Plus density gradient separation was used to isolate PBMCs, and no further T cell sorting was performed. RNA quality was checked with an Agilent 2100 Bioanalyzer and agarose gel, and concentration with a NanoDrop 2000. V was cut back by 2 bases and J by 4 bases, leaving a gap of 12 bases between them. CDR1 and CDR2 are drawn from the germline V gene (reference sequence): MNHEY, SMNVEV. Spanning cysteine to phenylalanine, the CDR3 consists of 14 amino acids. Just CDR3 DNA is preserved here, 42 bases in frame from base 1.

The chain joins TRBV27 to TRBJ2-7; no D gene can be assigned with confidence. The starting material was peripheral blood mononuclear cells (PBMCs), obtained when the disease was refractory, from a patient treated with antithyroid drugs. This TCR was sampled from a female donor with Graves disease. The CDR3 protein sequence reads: CASSLSPPGYEQYF. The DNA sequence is TGTGCCAGCAGTTTAAGCCCACCCGGTTACGAGCAGTACTTC.